This T cell receptor beta chain appears in the sequencing data of a study of T cells in localized non-small cell lung cancer. TCRdb keeps only in-frame clones here, not all; method: immunoSEQ multiplex PCR. The table lists roughly 67,000 clones, roughly four fifths of them singletons. Trimming cost V 4 bases and J 7 bases; bases outside gene matches: 4. The germline gives CDR1 MRHNA, CDR2 SNTAGT. The CDR3 has 13 amino acids. The source is a female donor older than 55 with stage I lung adenocarcinoma. The J gene is TRBJ1-1, the V gene TRBV6-4; 9 positions agree with TRBD1. The specimen was peripheral blood, collected before any cancer treatment. CDR3 loop: CASSASGQGEAFF. As DNA, the CDR3 is TGTGCCAGCAGTGCATCGGGACAGGGTGAAGCTTTCTTT.